This is a list of T cell receptor beta chains from one sample in a study of beta chain features in type 1 diabetes. Sequenced by immunoSEQ multiplex PCR; TCRdb stores in-frame clones only, minus some. The table records around 250,000 clones, approximately 20% of them present only once. Input material: naive CD4+ T cells from blood. The receptor source for this set is a woman aged 40 to 50 with type 1 diabetes. Each CDR3 is given with its conserved first and last residue. Fields, in order: CDR3 DNA, CDR3 protein, D gene, J gene, clone size, V gene. The D gene is left open where the match is weak. Size tells how often a clone was seen (once, few, many) or the class of an expanded clone, and some rows leave it out.

TGTGCCACCAGCAGTGGGGTTGAACAGGCCCTTTACGAGCAGTACTTC	CATSSGVEQALYEQYF	-	TRBJ2-7	few	TRBV15
TGCGCCAGCAGCCGAGACGGGACACCTCGGCCCCAGCATTTT	CASSRDGTPRPQHF	-	TRBJ1-5	few	TRBV4-1
TGTGCCAGCAGCTCGGGGGGCGATTACAATGAGCAGTTCTTC	CASSSGGDYNEQFF	-	TRBJ2-1	few	TRBV7-2
TGTGCCAGCAGCCTAGGACAGGGAGGAGATACGCAGTATTTT	CASSLGQGGDTQYF	TRBD1	TRBJ2-3	few	TRBV5-4
TGTGCCAGCAGCTTAGGAGGGACAGAGACAGATACGCAGTATTTT	CASSLGGTETDTQYF	TRBD1	TRBJ2-3	few	TRBV11-2
TGTGCCACCAGCAGAGACCAGGGCGGCGAGCAGTACTTC	CATSRDQGGEQYF	-	TRBJ2-7	few	TRBV15
TGTGCCAGCAGCTTGGAGGCGGGCAGAAGCTCCTACGAGCAGTACTTC	CASSLEAGRSSYEQYF	-	TRBJ2-7	-	TRBV5-4
TGTGCCTGGAGTGCCGGCCCTAGGGGGTTTAACACCGGGGAGCTGTTTTTT	CAWSAGPRGFNTGELFF	-	TRBJ2-2	few	TRBV30
TGTGCCTGGAGTGTCCTAGCGAGTGGCGATGAGCAGTTCTTC	CAWSVLASGDEQFF	-	TRBJ2-1	few	TRBV30
TGTGCCAGTAGTTCCGACGGGGGCAATCAGCCCCAGCATTTT	CASSSDGGNQPQHF	-	TRBJ1-5	-	TRBV19
TGTGCCAGTAGGTCGGGAAATCAGCCCCAGCATTTT	CASRSGNQPQHF	-	TRBJ1-5	few	TRBV19
TGTGCCAGCAGTTACGGGACTGGGCCGGACTATGGCTACACCTTC	CASSYGTGPDYGYTF	-	TRBJ1-2	-	TRBV6-5
TGTGCCAGCAGCTTACGCGGGGACCCCACAGATACGCAGTATTTT	CASSLRGDPTDTQYF	-	TRBJ2-3	-	TRBV7-9
TGTGCCAGCAGCTGGGGGGGTACTAGCACAGATACGCAGTATTTT	CASSWGGTSTDTQYF	TRBD2	TRBJ2-3	few	TRBV7-2
TGTGCCAGCAGCTTAGCGGAGGGTCGCACTGAAGCTTTCTTT	CASSLAEGRTEAFF	-	TRBJ1-1	few	TRBV7-9
TGTGCCAGTAGTATACCGGGACTGTACAATGAGCAGTTCTTC	CASSIPGLYNEQFF	-	TRBJ2-1	-	TRBV19
TGTGCCAGCAGCCAAGGGGTCAGTGACAGGGGGAAGTATGAGCAGTTCTTC	CASSQGVSDRGKYEQFF	TRBD1	TRBJ2-1	-	TRBV4-2
TGTGCCAGCAGTGGTATGGGACAGGGGTCCCTCACCGGGGAGCTGTTTTTT	CASSGMGQGSLTGELFF	TRBD1	TRBJ2-2	-	TRBV2
TGTGCCAGCAGCCCGTGGACAGGGGAAACTGAAGCTTTCTTT	CASSPWTGETEAFF	TRBD1	TRBJ1-1	-	TRBV7-2
TGTGCCTGGGAAGAGGTGAACACTGAAGCTTTCTTT	CAWEEVNTEAFF	-	TRBJ1-1	-	TRBV30
TGCGCCAGCAGTCCGTGGGACAGGGGGCGTGAAAAACTGTTTTTT	CASSPWDRGREKLFF	TRBD1	TRBJ1-4	-	TRBV23-1
TGCGCCAGCAGCTTACAGGGGAATCAGCCCCAGCATTTT	CASSLQGNQPQHF	TRBD1	TRBJ1-5	few	TRBV5-1
TGTGCCAGCAGTCAGGGCCTAAACACTGAAGCTTTCTTT	CASSQGLNTEAFF	-	TRBJ1-1	-	TRBV9